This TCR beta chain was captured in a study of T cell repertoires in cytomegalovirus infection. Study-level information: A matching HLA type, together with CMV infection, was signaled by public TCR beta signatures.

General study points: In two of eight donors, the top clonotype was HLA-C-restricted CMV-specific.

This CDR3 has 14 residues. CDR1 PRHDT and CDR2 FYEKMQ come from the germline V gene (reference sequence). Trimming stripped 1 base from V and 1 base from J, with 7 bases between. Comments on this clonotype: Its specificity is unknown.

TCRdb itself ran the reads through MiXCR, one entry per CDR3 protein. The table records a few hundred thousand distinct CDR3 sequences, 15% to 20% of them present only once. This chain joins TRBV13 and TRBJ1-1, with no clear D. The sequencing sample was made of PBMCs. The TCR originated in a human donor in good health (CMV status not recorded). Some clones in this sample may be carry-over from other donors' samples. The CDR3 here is CASSLVHTNTEAFF. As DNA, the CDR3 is TGTGCCAGCAGCTTAGTCCACACGAACACTGAAGCTTTCTTT.